This is a list of T cell receptor beta chains from one sample in a study of shared clonotypes between healthy human individuals. Some clones are missing from TCRdb's copy, which holds only in-frame ones; the method was immunoSEQ multiplex PCR. The table has 1.4 million to 1.5 million clones, around 97% seen once. The specimen sequenced was naive CD4+ T cells sorted from blood. The receptors derive from a man in his thirties or forties in good health. Each CDR3 is given with its conserved first and last residue. Each record gives: V gene, J gene, clone size, D gene, CDR3 protein, CDR3 DNA. A D gene is named only where the DNA matches it firmly. Size tells how often a clone was seen (once, few, many) or the class of an expanded clone, and some rows leave it out.

>TRBV9|TRBJ2-3|-|-
CASSSTTVTDTQYF
TGTGCCAGCAGCTCGACGACGGTTACAGATACGCAGTATTTT
>TRBV6-6|TRBJ1-4|-|-
CASRGRTINEKLFF
TGTGCCAGCAGGGGCAGGACTATTAATGAAAAACTGTTTTTT
>TRBV5-1|TRBJ1-1|-|-
CASSLGDPDRSAEAFF
TGCGCCAGCAGCTTGGGAGACCCAGACCGTAGCGCTGAAGCTTTCTTT
>TRBV11-1|TRBJ2-5|-|TRBD1
CASSGQVNQETQYF
TGTGCCAGCAGCGGACAGGTGAACCAAGAGACCCAGTACTTC
>TRBV5-6|TRBJ2-1|-|-
CASSLAGRGPNEQFF
TGTGCCAGCAGCTTGGCCGGGAGGGGGCCCAATGAGCAGTTCTTC
>TRBV15|TRBJ2-7|-|-
CATPRRGKLF
TGTGCCACCCCTCGGAGGGGCAAGCTCTTC
>TRBV5-1|TRBJ1-5|once|-
CASSAQGRDQPQHF
TGCGCCAGCAGCGCTCAGGGGAGGGATCAGCCCCAGCATTTT
>TRBV19|TRBJ2-3|-|-
CASSIDRGVWSTDTQYF
TGTGCCAGTAGTATAGATCGGGGAGTTTGGTCTACAGATACGCAGTATTTT
>TRBV11-3|TRBJ2-5|-|TRBD1
CASSWGTGGQEETQYF
TGTGCCAGCAGCTGGGGGACAGGGGGCCAAGAAGAGACCCAGTACTTC
>TRBV5-1|TRBJ2-5|-|-
CASSLGAGNIQETQYF
TGCGCCAGCAGCTTGGGGGCAGGGAATATCCAAGAGACCCAGTACTTC
>TRBV28|TRBJ2-5|-|TRBD1
CASSYRGGSPETQYF
TGTGCCAGCAGTTACAGGGGTGGGAGTCCCGAGACCCAGTACTTC
>TRBV25-1|TRBJ2-7|-|-
CASSDEGRGHLSYEQYF
TGTGCCAGCAGTGATGAGGGGAGGGGACACCTCTCCTACGAGCAGTACTTC
>TRBV15|TRBJ2-5|-|TRBD2
CATSRVGGDQETQYF
TGTGCCACCAGCAGAGTGGGGGGGGACCAAGAGACCCAGTACTTC
>TRBV10-1|TRBJ2-2|-|-
CASSEFHRSNTGELFF
TGCGCCAGCAGTGAGTTCCACAGGTCGAACACCGGGGAGCTGTTTTTT
>TRBV4-3|TRBJ1-2|-|TRBD1
CASSQESRGRSGYTF
TGCGCCAGCAGCCAAGAGTCCAGGGGGCGCAGTGGCTACACCTTC
>TRBV28|TRBJ2-5|-|-
CASSPTMETQYF
TGTGCCAGCAGCCCCACCATGGAGACCCAGTACTTC
>TRBV5-4|TRBJ1-4|-|TRBD1
CASSLGQGAGGEKLFF
TGTGCCAGCAGCCTCGGACAGGGAGCGGGCGGTGAAAAACTGTTTTTT
>TRBV27|TRBJ1-2|-|TRBD1
CASSLRGQGLTRNGYTF
TGTGCCAGCAGTTTAAGGGGACAGGGGCTCACGAGGAATGGCTACACCTTC
>TRBV4-1|TRBJ2-2|-|TRBD1
CASSQLTGTANTGELFF
TGCGCCAGCAGCCAACTAACCGGGACAGCGAACACCGGGGAGCTGTTTTTT
>TRBV6-1|TRBJ2-7|once|TRBD2
CASRVAGERYEQYF
TGTGCCAGCAGGGTAGCGGGAGAACGCTACGAGCAGTACTTC
>TRBV7-2|TRBJ1-1|-|-
CASSPRQRGFTEAFF
TGTGCCAGCAGCCCGCGACAGCGAGGGTTCACTGAAGCTTTCTTT
>TRBV29-1|TRBJ2-1|-|-
CSALEISYNEQFF
TGCAGCGCACTGGAGATAAGCTACAATGAGCAGTTCTTC
>TRBV7-8|TRBJ2-1|-|-
CASSPKGSSYNEQFF
TGTGCCAGCAGCCCCAAAGGTAGCTCCTACAATGAGCAGTTCTTC
>TRBV7-8|TRBJ2-7|-|TRBD1
CASSLGGPGTGSEQYF
TGTGCCAGCAGCTTAGGAGGCCCCGGGACAGGGAGCGAGCAGTACTTC
>TRBV7-2|TRBJ2-1|-|-
CASSSSSGIYNEQFF
TGTGCCAGCAGCTCCTCATCGGGGATTTACAATGAGCAGTTCTTC
>TRBV10-1|TRBJ2-7|-|-
CASSESHLEQYF
TGCGCCAGCAGTGAGTCGCATTTGGAGCAGTACTTC
>TRBV9|TRBJ1-1|-|-
CASSVDPSSTRGTEAFF
TGTGCCAGCAGCGTAGACCCCTCTTCCACCCGGGGCACTGAAGCTTTCTTT
>TRBV7-8|TRBJ2-1|-|TRBD2
CASTPGAGGYNEQFF
TGTGCCAGCACCCCCGGTGCGGGGGGCTACAATGAGCAGTTCTTC
>TRBV2|TRBJ1-5|-|-
CASRVEGYSNQPQHF
TGTGCCAGCAGAGTGGAGGGGTATAGCAATCAGCCCCAGCATTTT
>TRBV5-1|TRBJ2-1|-|TRBD2
CASSYKTSASSYNEQFF
TGCGCCAGCAGCTATAAAACTAGCGCCAGCTCCTACAATGAGCAGTTCTTC
>TRBV4-1|TRBJ1-1|-|-
CASSQGAEAFF
TGCGCCAGCAGCCAAGGGGCTGAAGCTTTCTTT
>TRBV27|TRBJ1-2|-|TRBD1
CASSFGRDRGLHGYTF
TGTGCCAGCAGTTTTGGCCGGGACAGGGGGTTGCATGGCTACACCTTC
>TRBV7-2|TRBJ1-1|-|TRBD1
CASSLEGRGLAEAFF
TGTGCCAGCAGCTTAGAAGGCAGGGGGCTCGCTGAAGCTTTCTTT
>TRBV6-5|TRBJ2-7|-|TRBD2
CASSDLPGGAEQYF
TGTGCCAGCAGTGACCTCCCGGGGGGGGCCGAGCAGTACTTC
>TRBV6-1|TRBJ2-1|-|TRBD1
CASSEDRGRFNEQFF
TGTGCCAGCAGTGAAGACAGGGGTAGGTTCAATGAGCAGTTCTTC
>TRBV5-4|TRBJ1-1|-|-
CASSFLENRINTEAFF
TGTGCCAGCAGCTTTCTTGAGAACAGGATAAACACTGAAGCTTTCTTT
>TRBV7-3|TRBJ2-6|-|-
CASSGRSASLSCAGANVLTF
TGTGCCAGCAGCGGTCGGTCAGCCTCTCTCTCTTGTGCTGGGGCCAACGTCCTGACTTTC
>TRBV20-1|TRBJ2-1|-|-
CSSRLVYEQFF
TGCAGTTCAAGACTAGTCTATGAGCAGTTCTTC
>TRBV28|TRBJ2-3|-|-
CASSRLLTDTQYF
TGTGCCAGCAGTAGGCTGCTCACAGATACGCAGTATTTT
>TRBV29-1|TRBJ2-1|-|TRBD2
CSVEDRGTSGRSSYNEQFF
TGCAGCGTTGAAGATAGGGGGACTAGCGGGAGAAGCTCCTACAATGAGCAGTTCTTC